The present T cell receptor beta chain was sequenced within a study of cytomegalovirus exposure and HLA in healthy donors. CDR1 and CDR2 (germline): GTSNPN, SVGIG (reference sequence). The CDR3 length is 13 residues. V lost 3 bases and J lost 1, with 7 bases in between. Study-level points and caveats: The sole available immune exposure information was CMV serostatus.

PCR amplification relied on 60 Vbeta primers (plus 13 Jbeta primers). Clones were sequenced by immunoSEQ multiplex PCR, and TCRdb holds only the in-frame ones, with some missing. This table holds roughly 180,000 clones, about four fifths found once. Notes on this clone: The antigen remains undetermined. The sample carries other DNA sequences with the same CDR3.

V and J are TRBV30 and TRBJ1-3; D remains unclear. Sequenced material: PBMCs. The sequence was obtained from a man aged 25-45 years in good health and CMV-seronegative. The CDR3 sequence: CAWSTGSGNTIYF. The CDR3, as DNA: TGTGCCTGGAGCACGGGGTCTGGAAACACCATATATTTT.